The 20 T cell receptor beta chains reported below all come from one sample, sequenced in a study of CD8 T cells in Susac syndrome. After extraction with the RNeasy kit, about 0.5 to 1 ug of the RNA was reverse transcribed using random hexamers. TCRdb passed the immunoSEQ multiplex PCR reads through MiXCR, listing each CDR3 protein once. The sample lists approximately 220,000 distinct CDR3 sequences, around nine tenths occurring once. Source material: CD8+ T cells from PBMCs. The receptor source for this set is a human donor with multiple sclerosis.

This chain connects TRBV20-1 to TRBJ2-7; D perhaps matches TRBD2 (5 bases). Germline CDR1 reads DFQATT; CDR2 reads SNEGSKA (reference sequence). V dropped 5 bases and J dropped 2 bases, with 10 bases sitting between them. This CDR3 is 12 amino acids long. This CDR3 reads CSAAAEAYEQYF. Written as DNA, the CDR3 is TGCAGTGCTGCAGCGGAGGCCTACGAGCAGTACTTC.

The rearrangement joins TRBV7-8 to TRBJ1-2, with 8 nucleotides matching TRBD1. V was clipped by 2 bases and J by 3 bases; unmatched bases: 5. Germline values: CDR1 SGHVS, CDR2 FQNEAQ. The CDR3 contains 15 residues. The CDR3 here is CASSLLTGGDYGYTF. CDR3 DNA: TGTGCCAGCAGCTTACTAACAGGGGGGGACTATGGCTACACCTTC.

This chain's CDR3 is CASGSFPPQHF. CDR3 in DNA: TGTGCTAGTGGTTCTTTCCCGCCCCAGCATTTT. The rearrangement joins TRBV12-5 to TRBJ1-5; no definite D call. Trimming took 4 bases from V and 9 from J, leaving 7 bases between them. CDR3 length: 11 amino acids. In germline, CDR1 is LGHNT, CDR2 FRNRAP.

V is TRBV20-1 and J is TRBJ2-6, with D possibly TRBD1 on 6 matching bases. The germline V gene has CDR1 DFQATT and CDR2 SNEGSKA (reference sequence). The CDR3 length is 14 residues. The germline V and J ends were trimmed by 6 bases and 2 bases, with 11 bases remaining between them. The CDR3 DNA sequence: TGCAGTGCGAGGGACACCGCTGGGGCCAACGTCCTGACTTTC. Protein sequence: CSARDTAGANVLTF.

The gene calls are TRBV5-1 and TRBJ2-5; 9 positions match TRBD2. This CDR3 is 16 amino acids long. After removal of 1 base from V and 0 bases from J, the junction contained 4 bases not matched to a gene. Germline CDR1 is SGHRS and CDR2 is YFSETQ. The CDR3 DNA reads TGCGCCAGCAGCTTGACTAGCGGGTCGTACCAAGAGACCCAGTACTTC. Its protein is CASSLTSGSYQETQYF.

This chain connects TRBV7-2 to TRBJ2-7; a possible D gene is TRBD1 (6 bases). This CDR3 region has 15 residues. Germline V CDR1 and CDR2: SGHTA, FQGNSA. Trimming cost V 0 bases and J 3 bases, with 12 bases left between them. The CDR3 DNA reads TGTGCCAGCAGCTTAGCGCTTACAGGGAGCTACGAGCAGTACTTC. Translated, it gives CASSLALTGSYEQYF.

The gene calls are TRBV27 and TRBJ2-1; D gene unclear. The ends were cut back, 3 bases at V and 6 bases at J, with 9 bases in the middle. CDR1 and CDR2 from the germline V gene are MNHEY and SMNVEV (reference sequence). The CDR3 runs 13 residues. The CDR3 loop reads CASSFSSGNEQFF. Here the CDR3 DNA reads TGTGCCAGCAGTTTCTCTTCGGGCAATGAGCAGTTCTTC.

The rearrangement links TRBV7-9 to TRBJ1-2; D gene ambiguous. Deletions cut 3 bases from V and 7 bases from J, with 9 bases between. In germline, CDR1 is SEHNR, CDR2 FQNEAQ (reference sequence). There are 12 residues in the CDR3. CDR3 coding DNA: TGTGCCAGCAGCTTTGGGTTGCGTGGCTACACCTTC. Its translation is CASSFGLRGYTF.

This sequence joins TRBV12-3 or TRBV12-4 and TRBJ1-1; possibly TRBD1 for D (5 bases). Trimming cost V 5 bases and J 0 bases, with 7 bases left between them. This CDR3 comprises 13 residues. CDR3 sequence reads: CASSPGLNTEAFF. CDR3 nucleotides: TGTGCCAGCAGTCCAGGGTTGAACACTGAAGCTTTCTTT.

This clonotype was found once. The V and J genes are TRBV5-6 and TRBJ2-1; D uncertain. There are 15 residues in the CDR3. Trimming left V 0 bases short and J 0 bases short, with 7 bases between. In germline, CDR1 is SGHDT, CDR2 YYEEEE. CDR3 amino acids: CASSLVRSSYNEQFF. The CDR3 nucleotides are TGTGCCAGCAGCTTGGTGAGGAGCTCCTACAATGAGCAGTTCTTC.

This chain links TRBV6-5 with TRBJ1-2; perhaps TRBD1 as D (6 bases). This CDR3 has 17 residues. V was pared by 2 bases and J by 3 bases, with 19 bases between. Germline V gives CDR1 MNHEY, CDR2 SVGAGI. In nucleotides, the CDR3 is TGTGCCAGCAGTTACACCGGGAGGGGGGAAGGTCACTATGGCTACACCTTC. Amino acids: CASSYTGRGEGHYGYTF.

The gene calls are TRBV10-3 and TRBJ1-5; D uncertain. Trimming cost V 5 bases and J 3 bases, with 11 bases left between them. Germline-derived CDR1 and CDR2 are ENHRY and SYGVKD. The length of the CDR3 is 14 residues. CDR3 bases: TGTGCCATCAGTCCTCCCGGATCCAATCAGCCCCAGCATTTT. Translated, it gives CAISPPGSNQPQHF.

This clonotype was seen a single time. This chain connects TRBV6-2 or TRBV6-3 to TRBJ2-1, with 10 bases matching TRBD2. The germline V gene encodes CDR1 MNHEY and CDR2 SVGEGT. CDR3 length equals 18 residues. V was pared by 8 bases and J by 2 bases, with 15 bases of the junction left unmatched. The CDR3 bases are TGTGCCAGCCTAGGGCTACTAGCGGGGATCTCGCCCTACAATGAGCAGTTCTTC. This encodes CASLGLLAGISPYNEQFF.

This rearrangement joins TRBV24-1 to TRBJ2-2; no reliable D call. The V end lost 5 bases, the J end lost 1 base, and 4 bases lay between the germline ends. From germline, CDR1 is KGHDR and CDR2 SFDVKD. The CDR3 is made up of 13 amino acids. This chain's CDR3 is CATSAKNTGELFF. DNA of the CDR3: TGTGCCACCAGTGCAAAGAACACCGGGGAGCTGTTTTTT.

The CDR3 nucleotides are TGTGCCAGCAGCCCCCACGGGACTAGCAGATACTACGAGCAGTACTTC. Its translation is CASSPHGTSRYYEQYF. The V call is TRBV3-1, the J call TRBJ2-7; 9 nucleotides line up with TRBD2. CDR1 and CDR2 (germline): LGHDT, YNNKEL (reference sequence). Losses at the gene ends were 4 bases for V and 3 bases for J; bases not matched to a gene: 10. The CDR3 sequence is 16 residues long.

The chain recombines TRBV27 with TRBJ2-1; D possibly corresponds to TRBD1 (6 bases). The length of the CDR3 is 13 residues. Germline CDR1 reads MNHEY; CDR2 reads SMNVEV (reference sequence). The V end was cut by 7 bases, the J end by 3 bases, with 10 bases between. CDR3 in amino acids: CASTGQRYNEQFF. The CDR3 DNA reads as TGTGCCAGCACCGGACAGCGCTACAATGAGCAGTTCTTC.

J is TRBJ1-1 and V is TRBV11-2, with unresolved D. The germline V and J ends were trimmed by 8 bases and 4 bases, with 17 bases remaining between them. The CDR3 spans 14 residues. Germline CDR1 reads SGHAT; CDR2 reads FQNNGV. This chain's CDR3 is CASANGRGVTEAFF. As DNA, the CDR3 is TGTGCCAGCGCCAACGGGCGGGGAGTCACTGAAGCTTTCTTT. The full variable domain, with the rest looked up from reference TRBV11-2 and TRBJ1-1, is EAGVAQSPRYKIIEKRQSVAFWCNPISGHATLYWYQQILGQGPKLLIQFQNNGVVDDSQLPKDRFSAERLKGVDSTLKIQPAKLEDSAVYLCASANGRGVTEAFFGQGTRLTVV.

This sequence joins TRBV20-1 and TRBJ2-4; D is undetermined. In germline, CDR1 is DFQATT, CDR2 SNEGSKA (reference sequence). V was cut by 6 bases and J by 1 base, with 13 bases left in between. This CDR3 spans 14 amino acids. In DNA form, the CDR3 reads TGCAGTGCACCACAGTATGGGGCCAAAAACATTCAGTACTTC. Translating it yields CSAPQYGAKNIQYF.

The chain joins TRBV13 to TRBJ2-1, with TRBD2 identical over 9 bases. Germline loops: CDR1 PRHDT, CDR2 FYEKMQ (reference sequence). V was clipped by 4 bases and J by 8 bases; unmatched bases: 6. The CDR3 extends over 14 amino acids. Written as DNA, the CDR3 is TGTGCCAGCAGCTCACTTAGCGGGGGTGATGAGCAGTTCTTC. As protein: CASSSLSGGDEQFF.

This clonotype showed up just a few times. The V call is TRBV12-3 or TRBV12-4, the J call TRBJ1-5, with D hard to call. The V gene lost 4 bases and the J gene lost 7 bases, with 11 bases spanning the gap. The CDR3 covers 13 residues. CDR3 nucleotides: TGTGCCAGCAGTTGGGGAGAGGGACAGCCCCAGCATTTT. Its protein product is CASSWGEGQPQHF.